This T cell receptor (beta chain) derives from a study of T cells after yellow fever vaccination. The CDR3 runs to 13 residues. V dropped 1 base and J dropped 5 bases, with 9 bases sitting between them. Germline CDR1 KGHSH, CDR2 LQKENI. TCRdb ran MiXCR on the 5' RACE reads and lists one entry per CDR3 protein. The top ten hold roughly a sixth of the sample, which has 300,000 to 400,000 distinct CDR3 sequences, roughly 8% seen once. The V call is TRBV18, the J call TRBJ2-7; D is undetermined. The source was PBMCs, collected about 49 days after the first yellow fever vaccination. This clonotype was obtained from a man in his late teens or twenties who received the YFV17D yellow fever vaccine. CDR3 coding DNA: TGTGCCAGCTCACCACGGCAGGACCACGAGCAGTACTTC. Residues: CASSPRQDHEQYF.